The clone carrying this T cell receptor (beta chain) was seen just once. This sample is part of a study of blood T cell repertoires in COVID-19. Study background: Samples of COVID-19 (acute and convalescent) were obtained from the United States, Italy and Spain. Nucleic acid was either cDNA or gDNA, and it came from T cells, B-cell-depleted T cells, or PBMCs.

V lost 0 bases, J lost 4 bases, and 4 bases stayed unmatched. Germline loops: CDR1 SGDLS, CDR2 YYNGEE. This CDR3 has 15 residues. Methods used by the authors: Estimated nucleated cell counts came from reference gene primer amplification. Method: immunoSEQ multiplex PCR; TCRdb's copy keeps in-frame clones and lacks some. That table furnishes V, J and clone size, whereas the DNA furnished D and trimming. This table holds roughly 250,000 clones, about three quarters found once. The receptor comes from a woman older than 75 with acute or convalescent COVID-19. The sequencing sample was made of peripheral blood. The rearrangement joins TRBV9 to TRBJ2-7; 10 bases line up with TRBD1. The CDR3 nucleotides read TGTGCCAGCAGCGTAGCTGGGACAGGGGAGTACGAGCAGTACTTC. Encoded protein: CASSVAGTGEYEQYF.